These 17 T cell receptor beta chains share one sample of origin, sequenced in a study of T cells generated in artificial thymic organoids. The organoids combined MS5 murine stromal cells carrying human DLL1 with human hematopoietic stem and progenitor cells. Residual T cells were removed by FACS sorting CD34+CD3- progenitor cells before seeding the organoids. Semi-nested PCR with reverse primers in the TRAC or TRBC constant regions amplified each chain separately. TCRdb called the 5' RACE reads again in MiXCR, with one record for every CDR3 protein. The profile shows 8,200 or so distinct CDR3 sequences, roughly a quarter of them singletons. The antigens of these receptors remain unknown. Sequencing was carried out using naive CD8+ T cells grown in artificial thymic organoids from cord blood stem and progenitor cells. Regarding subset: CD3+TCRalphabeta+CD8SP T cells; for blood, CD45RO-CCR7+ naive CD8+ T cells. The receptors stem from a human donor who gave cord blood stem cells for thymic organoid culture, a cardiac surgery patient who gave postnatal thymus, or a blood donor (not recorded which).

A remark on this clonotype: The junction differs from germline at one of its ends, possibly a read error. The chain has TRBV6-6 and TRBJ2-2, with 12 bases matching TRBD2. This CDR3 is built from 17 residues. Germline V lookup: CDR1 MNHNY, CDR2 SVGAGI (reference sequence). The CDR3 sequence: CTSSSPSGGAPTGELFF. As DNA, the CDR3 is TGTACCAGCAGTTCTCCTAGCGGGGGGGCCCCTACCGGGGAGCTGTTTTTT.

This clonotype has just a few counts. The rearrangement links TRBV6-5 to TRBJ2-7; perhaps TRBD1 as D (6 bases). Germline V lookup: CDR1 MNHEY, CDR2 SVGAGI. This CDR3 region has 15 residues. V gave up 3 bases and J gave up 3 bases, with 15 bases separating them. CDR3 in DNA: TGTGCCAGCAGTTATGGGTGGACAGACCTCTACGAGCAGTACTTC. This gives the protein CASSYGWTDLYEQYF.

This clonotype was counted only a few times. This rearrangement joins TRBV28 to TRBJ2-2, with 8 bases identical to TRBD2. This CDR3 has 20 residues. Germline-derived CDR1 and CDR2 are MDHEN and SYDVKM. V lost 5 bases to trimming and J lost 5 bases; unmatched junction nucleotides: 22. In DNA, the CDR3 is TGTGCCAGCAGTCTCCTCCGGTGGCGACGGGCGCGGGGGGCTACCGGGGAGCTGTTTTTT. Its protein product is CASSLLRWRRARGATGELFF.

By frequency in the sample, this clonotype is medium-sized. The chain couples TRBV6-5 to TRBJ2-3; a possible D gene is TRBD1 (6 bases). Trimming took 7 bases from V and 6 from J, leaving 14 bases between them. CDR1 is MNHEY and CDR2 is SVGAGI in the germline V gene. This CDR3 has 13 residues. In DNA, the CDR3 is TGTGCCAGCACACCAGGGGCATGGGATACGCAGTATTTT. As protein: CASTPGAWDTQYF.

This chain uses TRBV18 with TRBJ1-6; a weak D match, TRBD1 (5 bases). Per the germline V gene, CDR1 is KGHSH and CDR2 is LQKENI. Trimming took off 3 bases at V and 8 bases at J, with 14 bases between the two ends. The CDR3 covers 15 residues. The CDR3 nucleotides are TGTGCCAGCTCACCTAGAGCCGGGGCCCATTCACCCCTCCACTTT. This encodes CASSPRAGAHSPLHF.

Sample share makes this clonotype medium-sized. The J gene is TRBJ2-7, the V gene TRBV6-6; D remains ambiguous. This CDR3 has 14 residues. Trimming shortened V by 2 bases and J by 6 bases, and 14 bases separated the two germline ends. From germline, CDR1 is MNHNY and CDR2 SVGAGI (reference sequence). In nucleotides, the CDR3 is TGTGCCAGCAGTTACCCCCATCTAGTGCGCGAGCAGTACTTC. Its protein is CASSYPHLVREQYF.

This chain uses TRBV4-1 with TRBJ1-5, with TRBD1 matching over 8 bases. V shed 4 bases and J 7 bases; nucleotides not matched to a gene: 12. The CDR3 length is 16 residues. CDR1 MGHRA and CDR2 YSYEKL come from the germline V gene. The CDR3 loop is CASSPLVGQAQQPQHF. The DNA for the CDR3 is TGCGCCAGCAGCCCCCTAGTGGGACAGGCCCAACAGCCCCAGCATTTT.

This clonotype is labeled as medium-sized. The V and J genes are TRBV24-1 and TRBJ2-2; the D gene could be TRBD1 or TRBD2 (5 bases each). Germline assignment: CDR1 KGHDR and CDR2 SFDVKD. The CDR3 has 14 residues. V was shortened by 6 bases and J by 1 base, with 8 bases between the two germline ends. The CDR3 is CATSRGVNTGELFF. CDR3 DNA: TGTGCCACCAGTAGAGGGGTGAACACCGGGGAGCTGTTTTTT.

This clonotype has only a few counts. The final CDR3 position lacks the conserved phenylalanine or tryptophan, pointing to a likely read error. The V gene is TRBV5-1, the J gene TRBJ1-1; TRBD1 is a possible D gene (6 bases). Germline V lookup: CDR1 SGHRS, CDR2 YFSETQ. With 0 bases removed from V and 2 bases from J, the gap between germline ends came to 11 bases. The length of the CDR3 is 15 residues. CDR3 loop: CASSLAVGTNTEAFS. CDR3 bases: TGCGCCAGCAGCTTGGCCGTCGGGACAAACACTGAAGCTTTCTCT.

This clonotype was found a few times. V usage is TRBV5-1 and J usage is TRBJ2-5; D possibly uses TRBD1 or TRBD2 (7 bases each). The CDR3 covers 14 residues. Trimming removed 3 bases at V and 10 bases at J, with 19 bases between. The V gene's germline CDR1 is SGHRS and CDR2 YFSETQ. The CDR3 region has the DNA TGCGCCAGCAGCTGGGGGACCCGCAGGGGGGGCCAGTACTTC. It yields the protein CASSWGTRRGGQYF.

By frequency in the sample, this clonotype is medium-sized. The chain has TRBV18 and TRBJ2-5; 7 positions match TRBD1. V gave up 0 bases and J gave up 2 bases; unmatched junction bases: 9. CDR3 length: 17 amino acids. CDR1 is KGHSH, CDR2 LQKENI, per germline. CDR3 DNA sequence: TGTGCCAGCTCACCACCGGACCAGGGGACAGTACAAGAGACCCAGTACTTC. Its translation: CASSPPDQGTVQETQYF.

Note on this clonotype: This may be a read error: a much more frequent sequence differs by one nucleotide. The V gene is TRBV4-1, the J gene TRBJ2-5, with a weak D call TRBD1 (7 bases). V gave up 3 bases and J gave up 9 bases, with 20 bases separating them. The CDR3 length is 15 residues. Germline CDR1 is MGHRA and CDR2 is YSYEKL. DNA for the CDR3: TGCGCCAGCAGCCAGCGAGGGACAGAGTGGGAGGCCCAGTACTTC. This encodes CASSQRGTEWEAQYF.

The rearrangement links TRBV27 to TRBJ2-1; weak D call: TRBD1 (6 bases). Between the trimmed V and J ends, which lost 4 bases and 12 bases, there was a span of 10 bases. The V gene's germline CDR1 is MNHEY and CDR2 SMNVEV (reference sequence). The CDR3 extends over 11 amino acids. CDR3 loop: CASSSTGGQFF. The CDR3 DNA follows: TGTGCCAGCAGTTCGACAGGAGGGCAGTTCTTC.

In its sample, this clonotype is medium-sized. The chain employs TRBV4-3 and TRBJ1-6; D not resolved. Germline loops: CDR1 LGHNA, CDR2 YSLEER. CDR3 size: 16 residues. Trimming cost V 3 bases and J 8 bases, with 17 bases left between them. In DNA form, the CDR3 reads TGCGCCAGCAGCCATGGTCGTTGGAGCCCGTATTCACCCCTCCACTTT. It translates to CASSHGRWSPYSPLHF.

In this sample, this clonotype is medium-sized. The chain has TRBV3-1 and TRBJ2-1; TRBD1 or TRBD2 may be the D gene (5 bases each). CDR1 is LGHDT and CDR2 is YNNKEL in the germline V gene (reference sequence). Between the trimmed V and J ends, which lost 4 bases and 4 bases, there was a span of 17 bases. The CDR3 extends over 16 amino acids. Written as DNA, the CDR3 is TGTGCCAGCAGCCCTCCCACTAGGGACGGGTACAATGAGCAGTTCTTC. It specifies CASSPPTRDGYNEQFF.

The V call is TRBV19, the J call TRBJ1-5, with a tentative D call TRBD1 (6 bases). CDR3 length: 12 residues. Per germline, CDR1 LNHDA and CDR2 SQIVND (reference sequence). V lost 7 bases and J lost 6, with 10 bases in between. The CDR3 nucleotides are TGTGCCAGTAATAACAGGGTTCAGCCCCAGCATTTT. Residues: CASNNRVQPQHF.

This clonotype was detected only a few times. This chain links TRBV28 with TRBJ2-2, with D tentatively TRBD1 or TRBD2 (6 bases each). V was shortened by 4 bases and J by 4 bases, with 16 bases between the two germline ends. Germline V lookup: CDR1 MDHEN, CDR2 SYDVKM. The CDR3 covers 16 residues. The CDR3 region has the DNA TGTGCCAGCAGTTCTCTCCCGGGGGCTGGCACCGGGGAGCTGTTTTTT. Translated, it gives CASSSLPGAGTGELFF.